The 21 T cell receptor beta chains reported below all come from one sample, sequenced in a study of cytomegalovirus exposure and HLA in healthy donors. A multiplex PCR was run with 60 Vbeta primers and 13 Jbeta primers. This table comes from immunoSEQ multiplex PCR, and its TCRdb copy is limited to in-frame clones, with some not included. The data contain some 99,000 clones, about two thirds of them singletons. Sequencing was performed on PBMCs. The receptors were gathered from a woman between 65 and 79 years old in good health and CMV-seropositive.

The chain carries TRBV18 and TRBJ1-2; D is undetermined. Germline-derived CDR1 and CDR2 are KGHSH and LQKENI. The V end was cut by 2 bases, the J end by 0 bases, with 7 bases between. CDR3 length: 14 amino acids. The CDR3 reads CASSPLDTNYGYTF. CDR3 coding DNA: TGTGCCAGCTCACCATTAGACACTAACTATGGCTACACCTTC.

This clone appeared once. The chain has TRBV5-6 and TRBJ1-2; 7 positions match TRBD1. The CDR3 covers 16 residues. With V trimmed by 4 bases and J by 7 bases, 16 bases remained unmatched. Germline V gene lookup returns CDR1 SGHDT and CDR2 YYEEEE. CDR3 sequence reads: CASSRRYGEGASGYTF. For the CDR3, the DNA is TGTGCCAGCAGCCGACGATATGGTGAGGGGGCCAGTGGCTACACCTTC.

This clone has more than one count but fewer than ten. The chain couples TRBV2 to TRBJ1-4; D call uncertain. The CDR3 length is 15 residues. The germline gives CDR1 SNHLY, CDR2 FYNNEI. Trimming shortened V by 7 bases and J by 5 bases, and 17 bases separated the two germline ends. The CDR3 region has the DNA TGTGCCAGCATCCGAATGGTCGCGGGCAATGAAAAACTGTTTTTT. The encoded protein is CASIRMVAGNEKLFF.

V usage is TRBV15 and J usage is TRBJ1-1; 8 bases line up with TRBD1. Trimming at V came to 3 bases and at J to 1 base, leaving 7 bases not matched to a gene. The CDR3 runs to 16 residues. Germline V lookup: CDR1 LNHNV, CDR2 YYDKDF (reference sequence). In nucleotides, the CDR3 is TGTGCCACCAGCAGCCTCCGACAGGGGTCGAACACTGAAGCTTTCTTT. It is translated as CATSSLRQGSNTEAFF.

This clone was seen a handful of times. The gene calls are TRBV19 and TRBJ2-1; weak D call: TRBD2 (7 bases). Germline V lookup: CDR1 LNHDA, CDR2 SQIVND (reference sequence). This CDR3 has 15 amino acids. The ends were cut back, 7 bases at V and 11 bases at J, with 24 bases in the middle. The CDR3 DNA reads TGTGCCAGTACCACGCTCGGGGGGCCGGGACTAAAGCAGTTCTTC. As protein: CASTTLGGPGLKQFF.

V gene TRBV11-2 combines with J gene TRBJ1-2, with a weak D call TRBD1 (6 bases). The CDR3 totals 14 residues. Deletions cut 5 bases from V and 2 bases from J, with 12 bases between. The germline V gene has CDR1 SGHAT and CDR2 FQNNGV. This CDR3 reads CASSPGQGNYGYTF. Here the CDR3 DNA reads TGTGCCAGCAGCCCGGGGCAGGGGAACTATGGCTACACCTTC.

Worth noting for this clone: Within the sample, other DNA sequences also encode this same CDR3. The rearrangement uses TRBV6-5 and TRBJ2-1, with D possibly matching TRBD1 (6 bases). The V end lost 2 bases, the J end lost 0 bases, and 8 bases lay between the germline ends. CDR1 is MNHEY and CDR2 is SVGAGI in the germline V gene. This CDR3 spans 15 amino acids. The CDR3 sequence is CASSYRQDSYNEQFF. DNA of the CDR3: TGTGCCAGCAGTTACCGACAGGACTCCTACAATGAGCAGTTCTTC.

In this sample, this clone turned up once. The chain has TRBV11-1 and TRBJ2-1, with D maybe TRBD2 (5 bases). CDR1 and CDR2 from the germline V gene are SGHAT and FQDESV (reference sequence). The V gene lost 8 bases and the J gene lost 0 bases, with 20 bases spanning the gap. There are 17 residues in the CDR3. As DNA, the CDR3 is TGTGCCAGCGGGTCCTTGGGTTTAGGGAGCTCCTACAATGAGCAGTTCTTC. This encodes CASGSLGLGSSYNEQFF.

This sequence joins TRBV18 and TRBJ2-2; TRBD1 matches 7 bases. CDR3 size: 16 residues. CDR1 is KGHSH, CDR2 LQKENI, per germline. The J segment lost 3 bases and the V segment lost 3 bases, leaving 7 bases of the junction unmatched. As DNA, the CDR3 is TGTGCCAGCTCACCCGTCCAGGGGGTCGACACCGGGGAGCTGTTTTTT. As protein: CASSPVQGVDTGELFF.

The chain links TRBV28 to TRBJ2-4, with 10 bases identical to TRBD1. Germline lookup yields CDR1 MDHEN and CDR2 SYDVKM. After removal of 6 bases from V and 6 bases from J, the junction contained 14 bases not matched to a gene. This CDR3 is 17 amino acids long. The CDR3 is CASSPGTGAQPRNIQYF. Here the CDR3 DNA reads TGTGCCAGCAGCCCCGGGACAGGGGCGCAGCCAAGAAACATTCAGTACTTC.

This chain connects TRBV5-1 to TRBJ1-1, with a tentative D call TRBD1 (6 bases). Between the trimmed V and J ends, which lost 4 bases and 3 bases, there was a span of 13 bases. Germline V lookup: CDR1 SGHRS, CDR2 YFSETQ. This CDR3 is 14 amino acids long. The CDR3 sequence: CASSPYRADTEAFF. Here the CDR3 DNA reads TGCGCCAGCAGCCCGTACAGGGCCGACACTGAAGCTTTCTTT.

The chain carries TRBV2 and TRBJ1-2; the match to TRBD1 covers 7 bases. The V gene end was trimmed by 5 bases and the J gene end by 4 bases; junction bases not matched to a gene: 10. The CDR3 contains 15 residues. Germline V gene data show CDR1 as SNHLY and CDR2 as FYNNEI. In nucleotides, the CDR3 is TGTGCCAGCAGTCCTTATTCAGGGGGTTCCTATGGCTACACCTTC. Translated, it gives CASSPYSGGSYGYTF.

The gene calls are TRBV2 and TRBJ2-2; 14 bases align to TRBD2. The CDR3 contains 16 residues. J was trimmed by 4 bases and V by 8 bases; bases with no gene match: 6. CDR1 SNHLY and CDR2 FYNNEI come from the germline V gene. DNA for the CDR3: TGTGCCAGCGGGCGACTAGCGGGGGGGCCCACCGGGGAGCTGTTTTTT. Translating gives CASGRLAGGPTGELFF.

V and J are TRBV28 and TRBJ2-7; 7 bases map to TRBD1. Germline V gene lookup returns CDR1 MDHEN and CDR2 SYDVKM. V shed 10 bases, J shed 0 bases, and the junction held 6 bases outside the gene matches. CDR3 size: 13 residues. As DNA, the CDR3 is TGTGCCATCTCCCGGGACAGCTCCTACGAGCAGTACTTC. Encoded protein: CAISRDSSYEQYF.

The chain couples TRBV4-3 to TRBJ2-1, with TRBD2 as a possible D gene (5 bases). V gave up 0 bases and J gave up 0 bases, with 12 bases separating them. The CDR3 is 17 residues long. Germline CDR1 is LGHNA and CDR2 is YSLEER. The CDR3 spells CASSQDQIGGSYNEQFF. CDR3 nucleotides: TGCGCCAGCAGCCAAGATCAAATCGGAGGCTCCTACAATGAGCAGTTCTTC.

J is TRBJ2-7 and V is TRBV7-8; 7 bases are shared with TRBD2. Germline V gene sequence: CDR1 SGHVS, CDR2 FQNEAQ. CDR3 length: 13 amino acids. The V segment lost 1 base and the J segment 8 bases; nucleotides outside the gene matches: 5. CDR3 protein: CASSLVGGGKQYF. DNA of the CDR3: TGTGCCAGCAGCTTAGTTGGGGGGGGAAAGCAGTACTTC.

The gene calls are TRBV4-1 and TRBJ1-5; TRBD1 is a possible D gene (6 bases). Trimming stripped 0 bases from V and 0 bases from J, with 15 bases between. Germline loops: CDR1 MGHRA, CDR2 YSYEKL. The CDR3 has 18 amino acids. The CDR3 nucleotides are TGCGCCAGCAGCCAAGATCAAAGGGGCAGGGGTAGCAATCAGCCCCAGCATTTT. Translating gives CASSQDQRGRGSNQPQHF.

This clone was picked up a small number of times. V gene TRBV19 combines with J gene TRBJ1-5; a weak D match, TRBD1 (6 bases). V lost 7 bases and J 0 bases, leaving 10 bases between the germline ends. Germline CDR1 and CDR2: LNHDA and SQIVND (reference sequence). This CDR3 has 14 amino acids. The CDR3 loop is CASTGQYSNQPQHF. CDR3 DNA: TGTGCCAGTACCGGACAGTATAGCAATCAGCCCCAGCATTTT.

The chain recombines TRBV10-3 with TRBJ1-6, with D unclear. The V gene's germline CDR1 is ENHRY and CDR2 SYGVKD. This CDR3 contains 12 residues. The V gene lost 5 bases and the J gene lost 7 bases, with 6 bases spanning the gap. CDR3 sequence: CAISSGNSPLHF. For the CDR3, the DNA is TGTGCCATCAGTTCGGGGAATTCACCCCTCCACTTT.

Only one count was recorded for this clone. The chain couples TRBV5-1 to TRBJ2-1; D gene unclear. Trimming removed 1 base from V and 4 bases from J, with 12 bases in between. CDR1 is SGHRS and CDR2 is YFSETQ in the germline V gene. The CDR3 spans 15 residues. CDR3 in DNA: TGCGCCAGCAGCTTGAGTGGCACGACATACAATGAGCAGTTCTTC. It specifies CASSLSGTTYNEQFF.

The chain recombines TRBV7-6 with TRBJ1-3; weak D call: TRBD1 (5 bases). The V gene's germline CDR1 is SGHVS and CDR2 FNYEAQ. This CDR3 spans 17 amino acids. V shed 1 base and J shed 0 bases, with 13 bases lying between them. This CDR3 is CASSLGGFRDSGNTIYF. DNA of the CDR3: TGTGCCAGCAGCTTAGGGGGCTTTAGAGACTCTGGAAACACCATATATTTT.